The sequence of this T cell receptor (beta chain) was determined in a study of beta chain features in type 1 diabetes. Of the isolated RNA, all was reverse transcribed, and so the sequenced material was expressed TCRB transcripts. For naive, central memory and regulatory T cell samples, reads averaged roughly 4 million. This table comes from immunoSEQ multiplex PCR, and its TCRdb copy is limited to in-frame clones, with some not included. The sample yields about 620,000 clones, about 14% seen once. Germline CDR1 is SGHDN and CDR2 is FVKESK. The length of the CDR3 is 14 residues. V lost 1 base to trimming and J lost 9 bases; unmatched junction nucleotides: 2. The study's findings and limits: Over-representation of high TCR-expressing cells was a possible consequence of cDNA sequencing. The study found moderately but significantly shorter TCRB CDR3s in all four CD4+ subsets of Type 1 diabetes patients. Researchers could not determine here whether HLA type influences TCRB rearrangement.

This clone was detected only a few times. Its antigen is unknown. This TCR came from a man in his late teens or twenties in good health. The chain joins TRBV14 to TRBJ1-6, with 8 bases matching TRBD1. The sample taken for sequencing was naive CD4+ T cells from blood. The CDR3: CASSQAQGVSPLHF. The DNA of the CDR3 is TGTGCCAGCAGCCAAGCACAGGGGGTTTCACCCCTCCACTTT.